A single sample gave rise to the 16 T cell receptor beta chains below, sequenced in a study of T cells in Graves' hyperthyroidism and ophthalmopathy. Template material for amplifying TCR beta CDR3 regions consisted of RNA transcripts. HTBI primers were employed in a first-round RT-PCR of the TCR CDR3. TCRdb re-called the multiplex PCR reads with MiXCR, one entry per CDR3 protein. The sample holds 270,000 or so distinct CDR3 sequences, about 16% seen once. The specimen was blood. The receptor source for this set is a woman aged 45 to 65 with Graves' hyperthyroidism that later progressed to Graves' ophthalmopathy.

This rearrangement joins TRBV19 to TRBJ2-3, with D perhaps given as TRBD1 or TRBD2 (5 bases each). The V end lost 7 bases, the J end lost 1 base, and 15 bases lay between the germline ends. The CDR3 extends over 15 amino acids. Germline V lookup: CDR1 LNHDA, CDR2 SQIVND (reference sequence). The chain's CDR3 is CASMRSEGRTDTQYF. The CDR3 DNA reads TGTGCCAGTATGCGCTCAGAGGGACGCACAGATACGCAGTATTTT. Full variable domain (remainder filled in from reference TRBV19 and TRBJ2-3): DGGITQSPKYLFRKEGQNVTLSCEQNLNHDAMYWYRQDPGQGLRLIYYSQIVNDFQKGDIAEGYSVSREKKESFPLTVTSAQKNPTAFYLCASMRSEGRTDTQYFGPGTRLTVL.

This clonotype was counted at least ten times. The chain uses TRBV2 and TRBJ1-4, with unresolved D. V was trimmed by 7 bases and J by 4 bases, leaving 7 bases between them. CDR1 SNHLY and CDR2 FYNNEI come from the germline V gene. The CDR3 is 12 amino acids. CDR3 in amino acids: CASKRSNEKLFF. Here the CDR3 DNA reads TGTGCCAGCAAACGGAGTAATGAAAAACTGTTTTTT.

This clonotype was counted many times. This chain connects TRBV5-1 to TRBJ1-1; no clear D gene. From germline, CDR1 is SGHRS and CDR2 YFSETQ. CDR3 size: 14 residues. Trimming shortened V by 4 bases and J by 4 bases, and 14 bases separated the two germline ends. This chain's CDR3 is CASSGGPGGTEAFF. The CDR3 bases are TGCGCCAGCAGCGGAGGTCCGGGCGGCACTGAAGCTTTCTTT.

This clonotype was counted ten times or more. The rearrangement uses TRBV7-9 and TRBJ1-1, with TRBD1 as a possible D gene (6 bases). The CDR3 runs to 14 residues. Per the germline V gene, CDR1 is SEHNR and CDR2 is FQNEAQ (reference sequence). Trimming took off 4 bases at V and 1 base at J, with 10 bases between the two ends. This chain's CDR3 is CASSYTQGNTEAFF. The DNA for the CDR3 is TGTGCCAGCAGCTACACACAGGGGAACACTGAAGCTTTCTTT.

CDR3 nucleotides: TGTGCCAGCAGCGAACAGGGTGTGCGATTGGGAAAACTGTTTTTT. Encoded protein: CASSEQGVRLGKLFF. The chain combines TRBV6-1 with TRBJ1-4, with TRBD1 as a possible D gene (6 bases). Trimming left V 6 bases short and J 10 bases short, with 21 bases between. Germline lookup yields CDR1 MNHNS and CDR2 SASEGT. CDR3 length equals 15 residues.

This clonotype was counted many times. This sequence joins TRBV28 and TRBJ2-1; 10 bases match TRBD1. V lost 5 bases and J lost 9; bases outside the gene matches: 4. The CDR3 has 13 residues. The germline gives CDR1 MDHEN, CDR2 SYDVKM. DNA for the CDR3: TGTGCCAGCAGTCGACAGGGGGCAGGTGAGCAGTTCTTC. Translation: CASSRQGAGEQFF.

Many counts were recorded for this clonotype. The chain is built from TRBV12-3 or TRBV12-4 and TRBJ1-6; TRBD1 is a possible D gene (6 bases). Trimming took 6 bases from V and 7 from J, leaving 10 bases between them. The CDR3 runs 13 residues. The CDR3 protein is CASRRTVNSPLHF. Written as DNA, the CDR3 is TGTGCCAGCAGGAGGACAGTGAATTCACCCCTCCACTTT.

This clonotype has a count of ten or more. V is TRBV7-9 and J is TRBJ1-2; D possibly corresponds to TRBD1 (5 bases). The CDR3 runs 13 residues. Trimming pared 0 bases from V and 6 bases from J, leaving 8 bases between. The germline V gene has CDR1 SEHNR and CDR2 FQNEAQ (reference sequence). CDR3 nucleotides: TGTGCCAGCAGCTTAGCGAGGGGAAATGGCTACACCTTC. Translation: CASSLARGNGYTF. The full variable domain, with the rest looked up from reference TRBV7-9 and TRBJ1-2, is DTGVSQNPRHKITKRGQNVTFRCDPISEHNRLYWYRQTLGQGPEFLTYFQNEAQLEKSRLLSDRFSAERPKGSFSTLEIQRTEQGDSAMYLCASSLARGNGYTFGSGTRLTVV.

This clonotype was observed at least ten times. V usage is TRBV3-1 and J usage is TRBJ1-2, with 8 bases aligning to TRBD1. Germline lookup yields CDR1 LGHDT and CDR2 YNNKEL (reference sequence). This CDR3 comprises 15 residues. The ends lost 4 bases at V and 6 bases at J; junction bases unmatched: 10. The CDR3 nucleotides are TGTGCCAGCAGCCCTGGACAGGGATTCTTACATGGCTACACCTTC. Protein sequence: CASSPGQGFLHGYTF.

This clonotype was seen ten or more times. The chain uses TRBV5-1 and TRBJ2-7, with D possibly matching TRBD1 (5 bases). Germline V CDR1 and CDR2: SGHRS, YFSETQ. Trimming cost V 4 bases and J 6 bases, with 14 bases left between them. The CDR3 runs 13 residues. CDR3 nucleotides: TGCGCCAGCAGCCAGGGCGGCGGTTCCGAGCAGTACTTC. It codes for CASSQGGGSEQYF.

In its sample, this clonotype was seen a few times. This may be a read error: a much more frequent sequence differs by one nucleotide. The chain carries TRBV20-1 and TRBJ2-1, with 9 bases lining up with TRBD1. Looked up from germline, CDR1 is DFQATT and CDR2 is SNEGSKA (reference sequence). Trimming cost V 4 bases and J 7 bases; bases outside gene matches: 14. CDR3 size: 16 residues. The CDR3 here is CSAIGVSGQGNNEQFF. Written as DNA, the CDR3 is TGCAGTGCTATTGGGGTTTCGGGACAGGGTAATAATGAGCAGTTCTTC.

This clonotype was detected many times. The chain has TRBV12-3 or TRBV12-4 and TRBJ2-7; 8 bases align to TRBD2. V shed 6 bases, J shed 5 bases, and the junction held 12 bases outside the gene matches. The CDR3 length is 15 residues. The CDR3 here is CASSGTAGGPHEQYF. CDR3 nucleotides: TGTGCCAGCAGCGGGACTGCGGGAGGTCCCCACGAGCAGTACTTC.

This clonotype was counted only a few times. The chain couples TRBV9 to TRBJ2-3; weak D call: TRBD1 (5 bases). Per the germline V gene, CDR1 is SGDLS and CDR2 is YYNGEE. The CDR3 loop spans 15 amino acids. V lost 0 bases, J lost 3 bases, and 11 bases lay in between. The CDR3: CASSVVMGLTDTQYF. Written as DNA, the CDR3 is TGTGCCAGCAGCGTAGTAATGGGGCTGACAGATACGCAGTATTTT.

The rearrangement joins TRBV20-1 to TRBJ1-6; D is undetermined. The V gene lost 2 bases and the J gene lost 0 bases, with 8 bases spanning the gap. Germline V gives CDR1 DFQATT, CDR2 SNEGSKA (reference sequence). This CDR3 comprises 15 residues. CDR3 region: CSARFTGSYNSPLHF. CDR3 nucleotide sequence: TGCAGTGCTAGATTCACTGGCTCCTATAATTCACCCCTCCACTTT.

V is TRBV9 and J is TRBJ1-5; D may be TRBD1 (6 bases). This CDR3 has 13 residues. Trimming took 2 bases from V and 6 from J, leaving 9 bases between them. CDR1 and CDR2 (germline): SGDLS, YYNGEE. In nucleotides, the CDR3 is TGTGCCAGCAGCGTGGGGACAACTCAGCCCCAGCATTTT. Its translation: CASSVGTTQPQHF.

This clonotype was observed many times. The CDR3: CASSLNTYEQYF. The CDR3 DNA reads TGTGCCAGCAGTTTAAACACCTACGAGCAGTACTTC. This rearrangement joins TRBV28 to TRBJ2-7; D gene unclear. CDR3 length: 12 residues. Germline CDR1 is MDHEN and CDR2 is SYDVKM. The V end lost 2 bases, the J end lost 2 bases, and 4 bases lay between the germline ends.